This T cell receptor (beta chain) is drawn from a study of sequential checkpoint blockade in melanoma (dated by TCRdb to about 2019). Background on the whole study: Patients were assigned by 1:1 randomization to either first-line nivolumab followed by ipilimumab (arm A) or ipilimumab followed by nivolumab (arm B). Maintenance nivolumab came after both trial sequences.

On this clone: What this receptor recognizes is not known. Per-base quality was not reported, and no clone a single base away is much larger than it.

The immunoSEQ Assay was used to immunosequence TCRbeta CDR3 regions from genomic DNA. Genomic DNA was amplified by bias-controlled multiplex PCR before high-throughput sequencing. Under the source paper's analysis protocol: To quantify the absolute abundance of each unique TCRbeta CDR3 region, the sequences were collapsed and filtered. Clonality, defined as 1 minus Pielou's evenness, was calculated using only productive rearrangements. A previously published method was used to identify clones whose frequencies were significantly greater in on-treatment samples than in baseline samples. The table was pulled from immuneACCESS by TCRdb, which kept in-frame rearrangements only. Such tables lose some clones; where checked, under half of the loss comes from unresolved V genes, and the rest has no known cause. The V and J calls and clone size come from that table; D and trimming were worked out from the DNA. A total of over 15,000 clones appear in this sample, 80% of them only once. The ten largest clonotypes hold over 9.5% of the sample.

Results and caveats for the whole study, not just this receptor: Validation of the response-prediction model combining TCR metrics and mutation burden is needed in larger, independent patient cohorts.

The label giving this sample's treatment or condition can be read as: randomized to nivolumab then ipilimumab (arm A) or the reverse (arm B). No trial patient had received prior DNA-damaging chemotherapy. Live CD3+CD8+ cells negative for CD19 and CD56 were sorted from thawed PBMCs on a FACS Aria II flow cytometer. Samples were obtained from patients with melanoma enrolled in CheckMate 064, a randomized, open-label phase II trial of sequential checkpoint blockade. Leukapheresis was used to collect peripheral blood mononuclear cells, which were then purified with Ficoll-Paque and frozen in human serum with about 9.3% DMSO. Purity of sorted blood CD3+CD8+ cells was verified at >95% immediately after sorting, followed by DNA extraction. V loses 2 bases, J loses 7 bases, and the germline ends lie 7 bases apart. The germline V gene (reference sequence) specifies SGHNT as CDR1 and YYREEE as CDR2. The CDR3 runs 12 amino acids, cysteine and phenylalanine included. Of all the DNA, just the CDR3 is kept, 36 bases in frame from base 1.

The chain uses TRBV5-4 and TRBJ1-5; no D gene can be assigned with confidence. The TCR was taken from a human donor with melanoma. The sample in question was CD8+ T cells sorted from blood (inferred from file names), obtained from a patient given nivolumab and ipilimumab in sequence. The CDR3 protein is CASSFLGQPQHF. The DNA reads TGTGCCAGCAGCTTCCTAGGCCAGCCCCAGCATTTT.